This T cell receptor beta chain is from a study of blood T cells in healthy people across ages. Sample-barcoded 5' priming and a J-beta primer mix drove a second PCR of 7 to 11 cycles. TCRdb passed the 5' RACE reads through MiXCR, listing each CDR3 protein once. The table includes 1.2 million to 1.5 million distinct CDR3 sequences, approximately 59% detected once. CDR3 length equals 18 residues. Sequencing was done on a sample of blood. The receptor was derived from a man in his late teens or twenties in good health. V and J are TRBV21-1 and TRBJ2-1; the D call in the table, TRBD1, was not verified against the DNA. TRBV21-1 is a pseudogene. The CDR3 sequence is CASSKRDTQNFSLNEQFF. CDR3 nucleotides: TGTGCCAGCAGCAAGCGGGACACCCAAAACTTCTCCTTAAATGAGCAGTTCTTC.